The 18 T cell receptor beta chains below were found in one sample sequenced in a study of OX40 agonist ivuxolimab in advanced cancers. The table came from immunoSEQ multiplex PCR; TCRdb's copy has only in-frame clones and leaves some out. The table shows about 77,000 clones, with around four fifths occurring only once. Specimen: CD4+ or CD8+ T cells sorted from blood, collected in a trial of the OX40 agonist ivuxolimab. Source of these receptors: an adult with an advanced solid tumor such as melanoma, head and neck, liver or kidney cancer.

The gene calls are TRBV19 and TRBJ2-1, with 9 bases matching TRBD2. With 3 bases clipped from V and 2 bases from J, the junction kept 5 bases outside the gene matches. Germline V lookup: CDR1 LNHDA, CDR2 SQIVND (reference sequence). The CDR3 sequence is 16 residues long. CDR3 coding DNA: TGTGCCAGTAGTATCACGCGGGGGGGCCCCTACAATGAGCAGTTCTTC. Its translation is CASSITRGGPYNEQFF. Variable domain in full (rest from reference TRBV19 and TRBJ2-1): DGGITQSPKYLFRKEGQNVTLSCEQNLNHDAMYWYRQDPGQGLRLIYYSQIVNDFQKGDIAEGYSVSREKKESFPLTVTSAQKNPTAFYLCASSITRGGPYNEQFFGPGTRLTVL.

This sequence joins TRBV9 and TRBJ1-2; 7 nucleotides agree with TRBD1. Trimming cost V 3 bases and J 9 bases; bases outside gene matches: 5. Germline values: CDR1 SGDLS, CDR2 YYNGEE. The CDR3 covers 12 residues. CDR3 residues: CASSEGAMSYTF. In nucleotides, the CDR3 is TGTGCCAGCAGCGAGGGGGCAATGAGCTACACCTTC. The full variable domain, in which reference TRBV9 and TRBJ1-2 provide the parts outside the CDR3, is DSGVTQTPKHLITATGQRVTLRCSPRSGDLSVYWYQQSLDQGLQFLIQYYNGEERAKGNILERFSAQQFPDLHSELNLSSLELGDSALYFCASSEGAMSYTFGSGTRLTVV.

The genes are TRBV7-2 and TRBJ1-5; 7 bases agree with TRBD1. There are 15 residues in the CDR3. J was trimmed by 4 bases and V by 5 bases; bases with no gene match: 8. Germline CDR1 is SGHTA and CDR2 is FQGNSA. The DNA of the CDR3 is TGTGCCAGCAGCCGAACCGGGACAGCGAATCAGCCCCAGCATTTT. This codes for CASSRTGTANQPQHF.

V is TRBV6-6 and J is TRBJ1-1; D is unclear. Trimming pared 6 bases from V and 4 bases from J, leaving 15 bases between. The V gene's germline CDR1 is MNHNY and CDR2 SVGAGI (reference sequence). The CDR3 runs 14 residues. The CDR3 coding sequence is TGTGCCAGCAGGCAGACTACACTGGGCACTGAAGCTTTCTTT. This codes for CASRQTTLGTEAFF.

The rearrangement joins TRBV7-2 to TRBJ2-5; TRBD2 agrees at 7 bases. CDR1 SGHTA and CDR2 FQGNSA come from the germline V gene. V was clipped by 4 bases and J by 5 bases; unmatched bases: 7. The CDR3 has 14 amino acids. The CDR3 bases are TGTGCCAGCAGCTCATTTGGGGGAGGGGAGACCCAGTACTTC. It yields the protein CASSSFGGGETQYF. Together with reference TRBV7-2 and TRBJ2-5, the CDR3 gives the full variable domain: GAGVSQSPSNKVTEKGKDVELRCDPISGHTALYWYRQSLGQGLEFLIYFQGNSAPDKSGLPSDRFSAERTGGSVSTLTIQRTQQEDSAVYLCASSSFGGGETQYFGPGTRLLVL.

The chain employs TRBV2 and TRBJ2-7; D gene ambiguous. This CDR3 contains 14 residues. Trimming stripped 5 bases from V and 6 bases from J, with 17 bases between. Germline CDR1 and CDR2: SNHLY and FYNNEI. The CDR3 loop reads CASSKAPRTAEQYF. The CDR3 DNA is TGTGCCAGCAGTAAGGCCCCTAGAACCGCCGAGCAGTACTTC.

The rearrangement joins TRBV5-1 to TRBJ1-1; the match to TRBD1 covers 8 bases. The CDR3 is 13 amino acids. V gave up 3 bases and J gave up 4 bases; unmatched junction bases: 2. Per the germline V gene, CDR1 is SGHRS and CDR2 is YFSETQ. CDR3 sequence: CASSSGQGTEAFF. CDR3 nucleotides: TGCGCCAGCAGCTCCGGACAGGGCACTGAAGCTTTCTTT.

The chain carries TRBV5-4 and TRBJ1-3; weak D call: TRBD1 (5 bases). With 4 bases removed from V and 0 bases from J, the gap between germline ends came to 11 bases. Germline V CDR1 and CDR2: SGHNT, YYREEE (reference sequence). The CDR3 loop spans 15 amino acids. CDR3 sequence (DNA): TGTGCCAGCAGCACAACAGGAGTCTCTGGAAACACCATATATTTT. Translated, it gives CASSTTGVSGNTIYF.

This clone was recorded once. V is TRBV7-2 and J is TRBJ2-1, with 11 bases aligning to TRBD1. Germline CDR1 and CDR2: SGHTA and FQGNSA. The CDR3 sequence is 16 residues long. The V and J ends lost 1 base and 7 bases, in that order; junction bases with no gene match: 6. CDR3 nucleotide sequence: TGTGCCAGCAGCTTAGGATCGGGACAGGGGGAGAATGAGCAGTTCTTC. Protein sequence: CASSLGSGQGENEQFF.

This sequence joins TRBV30 and TRBJ1-2; possibly TRBD1 for D (6 bases). CDR1 is GTSNPN, CDR2 SVGIG, per germline (reference sequence). V dropped 0 bases and J dropped 4 bases, with 12 bases sitting between them. The CDR3 is 14 residues long. The CDR3 DNA reads TGTGCCTGGAGTGTAACCAGGGACACCTATGGCTACACCTTC. Protein sequence: CAWSVTRDTYGYTF. The whole variable domain, filled in from reference TRBV30 and TRBJ1-2, reads SQTIHQWPATLVQPVGSPLSLECTVEGTSNPNLYWYRQAAGRGLQLLFYSVGIGQISSEVPQNLSASRPQDRQFILSSKKLLLSDSGFYLCAWSVTRDTYGYTFGSGTRLTVV.

For the CDR3, the DNA is TGCGCCAATTGCCCCACTGGAAACACCATATATTTT. Translating gives CANCPTGNTIYF. The chain carries TRBV5-1 and TRBJ1-3; D gene ambiguous. V lost 9 bases to trimming and J lost 2 bases, with 9 bases between them. This CDR3 contains 12 residues. Germline CDR1 SGHRS, CDR2 YFSETQ.

This clone was seen a handful of times. V and J are TRBV30 and TRBJ1-6; possible D gene TRBD1, 5 bases. This CDR3 contains 15 residues. Trimming took off 4 bases at V and 10 bases at J, with 20 bases between the two ends. CDR1 and CDR2 (germline): GTSNPN, SVGIG (reference sequence). DNA of the CDR3: TGTGCCTGGACAATCCGGGACTTGTTCGGGTCACCCCTCCACTTT. It codes for CAWTIRDLFGSPLHF.

The chain links TRBV5-4 to TRBJ2-3; 9 nucleotides match TRBD2. The CDR3 has 18 residues. Germline V lookup: CDR1 SGHNT, CDR2 YYREEE (reference sequence). V shed 0 bases, J shed 0 bases, and the junction held 8 bases outside the gene matches. The CDR3 is CASSLGLAVHQSTDTQYF. DNA of the CDR3: TGTGCCAGCAGCTTGGGACTAGCGGTGCATCAAAGCACAGATACGCAGTATTTT.

V usage is TRBV6-1 and J usage is TRBJ2-5; TRBD2 might be the D (6 bases). This CDR3 region has 15 residues. The germline V and J ends were trimmed by 0 bases and 5 bases, with 13 bases remaining between them. The V gene's germline CDR1 is MNHNS and CDR2 SASEGT. The CDR3 sequence: CASSEAGRGWETQYF. In DNA, the CDR3 is TGTGCCAGCAGTGAAGCTGGGCGGGGTTGGGAGACCCAGTACTTC.

For this clone: Given the absence of the conserved phenylalanine or tryptophan at the CDR3 end, a read error is likely. The DNA is omitted, as the CDR3 cannot be located on it reliably, and the CDR3 follows TCRdb's listing. V is TRBV5-6 and J is TRBJ2-7; the table assigns TRBD1, which was not confirmed against the DNA. A total of 13 residues make up the CDR3, ends included. Per germline, CDR1 SGHDT and CDR2 YYEEEE. Here the CDR3 reads CASSLLGQQHIID.

V and J are TRBV19 and TRBJ2-2; the match to TRBD1 covers 11 bases. The trim removed 5 bases at V and 6 bases at J, leaving 8 bases unmatched. Looked up from germline, CDR1 is LNHDA and CDR2 is SQIVND (reference sequence). CDR3 size: 16 residues. CDR3 bases: TGTGCCAGTAGTCCATGGGGGACAGGGGGTTCCGGGGAGCTGTTTTTT. Amino acid sequence: CASSPWGTGGSGELFF.

The chain recombines TRBV19 with TRBJ1-5; 10 bases agree with TRBD1. The CDR3 totals 17 residues. V gave up 5 bases and J gave up 0 bases; unmatched junction bases: 7. CDR1 and CDR2 from the germline V gene are LNHDA and SQIVND (reference sequence). The DNA for the CDR3 is TGTGCCAGTAGTGCGACAGGGGGCCCTAATAGCAATCAGCCCCAGCATTTT. Its translation: CASSATGGPNSNQPQHF.

The V gene is TRBV7-2, the J gene TRBJ2-7; D is unclear. This CDR3 contains 15 residues. Germline V gene sequence: CDR1 SGHTA, CDR2 FQGNSA. Trimming pared 0 bases from V and 0 bases from J, leaving 9 bases between. In DNA, the CDR3 is TGTGCCAGCAGCTTAGCGTGGCTAAGCTCCTACGAGCAGTACTTC. Encoded protein: CASSLAWLSSYEQYF.